This T cell receptor (beta chain) appears in the sequencing data of a study of CD4 T cells in relation to SARS-CoV-2 and coronaviruses. Turning to the study itself: Controls used an HIV-1 Nef peptide pool or no peptide.

Whole-study results and caveats: Crossreactive clones expanded significantly less to SARS-CoV-2 than monoreactive clones.

This CDR3 is 15 amino acids long. Germline V gene lookup returns CDR1 SGHTA and CDR2 FQGNSA. V lost 2 bases and J lost 0, with 8 bases in between. About this clone: The antigen is undetermined.

The assay was immunoSEQ multiplex PCR, and TCRdb's table has in-frame clones only and misses some. This table holds fewer than 25,000 clones, about 86% found once. CD4+ T cells from unexposed donors were obtained before the COVID-19 pandemic (2011-2018). Isolation of CD4+ T cells took place after roughly nine days in culture. Unexposed-donor CD4+ T cells were probed with SARS-CoV-2 S/N and four cold-coronavirus spikes, cells permitting. Fresh IL-2 medium replaced half the medium on days 3 and 7. The sequenced sample was CD4+ T cells from PBMCs, cultured in vitro. This chain connects TRBV7-2 to TRBJ1-3; D unclear. The TCR comes from a human donor in good health. CDR3 sequence reads: CASSLLHLSGNTIYF. The CDR3 DNA is TGTGCCAGCAGCTTATTACACCTCTCTGGAAACACCATATATTTT.